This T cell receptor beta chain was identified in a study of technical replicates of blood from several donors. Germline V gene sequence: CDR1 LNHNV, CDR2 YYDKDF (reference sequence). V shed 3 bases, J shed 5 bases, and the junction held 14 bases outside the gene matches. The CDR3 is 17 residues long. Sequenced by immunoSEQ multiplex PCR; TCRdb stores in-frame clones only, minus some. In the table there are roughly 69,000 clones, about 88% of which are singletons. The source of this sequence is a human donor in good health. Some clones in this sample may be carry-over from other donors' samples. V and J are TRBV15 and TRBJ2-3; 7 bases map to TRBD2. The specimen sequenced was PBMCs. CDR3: CATSSQRASGPGDTQYF. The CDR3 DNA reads TGTGCCACCAGCAGTCAGAGGGCTAGCGGACCGGGAGATACGCAGTATTTT.